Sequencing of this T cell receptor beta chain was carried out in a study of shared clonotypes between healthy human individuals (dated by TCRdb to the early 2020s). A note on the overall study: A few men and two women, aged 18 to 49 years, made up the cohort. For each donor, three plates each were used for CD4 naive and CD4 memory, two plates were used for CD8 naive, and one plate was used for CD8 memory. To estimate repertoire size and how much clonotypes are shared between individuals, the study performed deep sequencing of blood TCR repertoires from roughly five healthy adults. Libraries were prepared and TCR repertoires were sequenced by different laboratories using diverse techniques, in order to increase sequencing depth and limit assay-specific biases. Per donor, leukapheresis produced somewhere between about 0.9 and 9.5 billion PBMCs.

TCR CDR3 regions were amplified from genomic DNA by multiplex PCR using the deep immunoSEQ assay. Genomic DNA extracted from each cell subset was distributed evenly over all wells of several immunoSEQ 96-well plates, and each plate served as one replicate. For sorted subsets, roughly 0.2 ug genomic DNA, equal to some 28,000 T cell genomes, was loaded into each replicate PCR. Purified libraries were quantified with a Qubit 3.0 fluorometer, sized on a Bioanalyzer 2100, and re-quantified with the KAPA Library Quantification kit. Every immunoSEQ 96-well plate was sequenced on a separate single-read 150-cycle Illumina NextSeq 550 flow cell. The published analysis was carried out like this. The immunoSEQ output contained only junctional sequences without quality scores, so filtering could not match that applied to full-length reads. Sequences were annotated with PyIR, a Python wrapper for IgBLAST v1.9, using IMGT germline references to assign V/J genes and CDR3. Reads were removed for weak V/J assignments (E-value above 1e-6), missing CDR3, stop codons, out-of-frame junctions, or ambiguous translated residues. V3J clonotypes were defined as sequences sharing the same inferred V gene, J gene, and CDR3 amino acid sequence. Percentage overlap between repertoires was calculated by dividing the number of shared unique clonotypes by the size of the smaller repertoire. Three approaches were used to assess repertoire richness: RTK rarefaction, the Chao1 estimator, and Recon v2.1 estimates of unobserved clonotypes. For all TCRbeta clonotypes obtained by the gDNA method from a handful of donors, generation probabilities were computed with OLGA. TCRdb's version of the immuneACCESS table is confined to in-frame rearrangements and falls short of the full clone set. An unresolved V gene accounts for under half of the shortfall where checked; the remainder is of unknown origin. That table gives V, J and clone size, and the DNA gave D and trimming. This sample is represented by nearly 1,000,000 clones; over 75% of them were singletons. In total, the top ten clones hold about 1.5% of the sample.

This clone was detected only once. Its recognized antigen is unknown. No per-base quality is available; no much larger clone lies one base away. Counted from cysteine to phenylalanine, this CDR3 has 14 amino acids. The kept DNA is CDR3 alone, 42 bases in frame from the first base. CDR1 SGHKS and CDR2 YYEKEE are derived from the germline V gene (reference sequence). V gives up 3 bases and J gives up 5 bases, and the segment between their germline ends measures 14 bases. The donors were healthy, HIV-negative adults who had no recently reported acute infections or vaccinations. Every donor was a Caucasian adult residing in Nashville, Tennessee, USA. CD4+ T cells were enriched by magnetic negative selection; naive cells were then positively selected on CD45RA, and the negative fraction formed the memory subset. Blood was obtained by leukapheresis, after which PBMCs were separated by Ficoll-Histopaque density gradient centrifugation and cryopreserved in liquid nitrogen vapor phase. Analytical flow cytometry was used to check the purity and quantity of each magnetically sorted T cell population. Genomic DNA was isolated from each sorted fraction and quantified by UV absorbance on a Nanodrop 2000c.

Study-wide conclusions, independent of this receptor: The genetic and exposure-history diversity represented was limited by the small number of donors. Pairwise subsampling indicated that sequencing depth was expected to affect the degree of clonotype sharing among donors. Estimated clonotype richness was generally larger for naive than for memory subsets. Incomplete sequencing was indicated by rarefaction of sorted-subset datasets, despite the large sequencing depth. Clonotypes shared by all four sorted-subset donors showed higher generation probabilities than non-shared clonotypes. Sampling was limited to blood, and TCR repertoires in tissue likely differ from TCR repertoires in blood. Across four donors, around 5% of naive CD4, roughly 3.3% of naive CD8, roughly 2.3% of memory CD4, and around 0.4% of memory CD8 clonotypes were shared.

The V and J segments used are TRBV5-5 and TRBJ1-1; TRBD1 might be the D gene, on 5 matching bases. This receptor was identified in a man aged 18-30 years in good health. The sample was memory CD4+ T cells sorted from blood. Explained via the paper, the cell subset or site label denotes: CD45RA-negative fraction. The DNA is TGTGCCAGCAGCTCGGGACCTTTCCAAACTGAAGCTTTCTTT. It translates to CASSSGPFQTEAFF.